This T cell receptor beta chain was recorded in a study of beta chain features in type 1 diabetes. Study findings and constraints: All four CD4+ subsets of Type 1 diabetes patients contained TCRB CDR3s that were moderately but significantly shorter.

Of note for this clone: Its antigen is unidentified.

The study reverse transcribed the entire isolated RNA, so it sequenced expressed TCRB transcripts. Mean read depth for naive, central memory and regulatory T cell samples was approximately 3.57 million reads. TCRdb's copy holds only in-frame clones and misses some; the assay was immunoSEQ multiplex PCR. The sample yields roughly 300,000 clones, 9.3% seen once. The V and J ends lost 5 bases and 2 bases, in that order; junction bases with no gene match: 4. Germline lookup yields CDR1 SGHTA and CDR2 FQGNSA. CDR3 length: 15 residues. This receptor was obtained from a man under 40 with type 1 diabetes. The chain is built from TRBV7-2 and TRBJ2-1, with TRBD2 matching over 9 bases. Sequencing used central memory CD4+ T cells from blood. In DNA form, the CDR3 reads TGTGCCAGCAGCAGCGGGGGGTTGACCTACAATGAGCAGTTCTTC. Protein: CASSSGGLTYNEQFF.